The 8 T cell receptor beta chains below were found in one sample sequenced in a study of T-cell reconstitution after alpha-beta-depleted transplantation in children. TCRbeta library construction was performed incorporating unique molecular identifiers. TCRdb redid the calling of the PCR reads with MiXCR, one entry per CDR3 protein. The repertoire consists of roughly 420,000 distinct CDR3 sequences, with about 17% occurring once and the leading ten covering under 30%. The input for sequencing was PBMCs, mostly from graft donor cells, taken 360 days after TCRalphabeta/CD19-depleted stem cell transplant. The receptor set was obtained from a boy in the first two years of life who had a stem cell transplant for Wiskott-Aldrich syndrome, so the T cells may come from the graft donor.

This clonotype was counted between two and nine times. V is TRBV5-1 and J is TRBJ2-5; 9 bases agree with TRBD1. J lost 0 bases, V lost 2 bases, and 5 bases had no gene match. Germline lookup yields CDR1 SGHRS and CDR2 YFSETQ. This CDR3 has 16 residues. The CDR3: CASSFPGTGHQETQYF. For the CDR3, the DNA is TGCGCCAGCAGCTTCCCCGGGACAGGGCACCAAGAGACCCAGTACTTC.

This chain uses TRBV4-1 with TRBJ2-2; D remains unclear. The CDR3 loop spans 15 amino acids. In germline, CDR1 is MGHRA, CDR2 YSYEKL. V gave up 2 bases and J gave up 2 bases, with 9 bases separating them. The CDR3 DNA sequence: TGCGCCAGCAGCCAATTCACTCTAAACACCGGGGAGCTGTTTTTT. Translating it yields CASSQFTLNTGELFF.

The gene calls are TRBV15 and TRBJ2-1; 14 bases fit TRBD2. Germline CDR1 is LNHNV and CDR2 is YYDKDF (reference sequence). V lost 3 bases to trimming and J lost 7 bases; unmatched junction nucleotides: 5. The CDR3 length is 16 residues. In nucleotides, the CDR3 is TGTGCCACCAGCAGGGGACTAGCGGGAGAGGGAAATGAGCAGTTCTTC. This encodes CATSRGLAGEGNEQFF.

This rearrangement joins TRBV5-6 to TRBJ1-6, with D possibly being TRBD1 (5 bases). The CDR3 runs 18 residues. Germline V gene data show CDR1 as SGHDT and CDR2 as YYEEEE. Trimming took off 3 bases at V and 3 bases at J, with 19 bases between the two ends. As DNA, the CDR3 is TGTGCCAGCAGCTCCAGTACAGGAGGGGACTACTATAATTCACCCCTCCACTTT. It encodes CASSSSTGGDYYNSPLHF. Together with reference TRBV5-6 and TRBJ1-6, the CDR3 gives the full variable domain: DAGVTQSPTHLIKTRGQQVTLRCSPKSGHDTVSWYQQALGQGPQFIFQYYEEEERQRGNFPDRFSGHQFPNYSSELNVNALLLGDSALYLCASSSSTGGDYYNSPLHFGNGTRLTVT.

This clonotype has more than one count but fewer than ten. The V call is TRBV7-9, the J call TRBJ2-2; no clear D. V lost 6 bases to trimming and J lost 1 base, with 12 bases between them. The CDR3 is made up of 15 amino acids. In germline, CDR1 is SEHNR, CDR2 FQNEAQ (reference sequence). CDR3 DNA sequence: TGTGCCAGCAGTCTAAGATTGGAGAACACCGGGGAGCTGTTTTTT. Translation gives CASSLRLENTGELFF.

J is TRBJ2-4 and V is TRBV20-1; 14 bases are shared with TRBD2. After removal of 1 base from V and 0 bases from J, the junction contained 5 bases not matched to a gene. Germline CDR1 and CDR2: DFQATT and SNEGSKA (reference sequence). The CDR3 covers 18 residues. CDR3 sequence reads: CSARGTSGRFLAKNIQYF. In nucleotides, the CDR3 is TGCAGTGCTAGAGGGACTAGCGGGAGGTTTTTAGCCAAAAACATTCAGTACTTC.

The chain has TRBV6-5 and TRBJ2-1; 9 positions match TRBD1. Germline-derived CDR1 and CDR2 are MNHEY and SVGAGI. The V gene end was trimmed by 5 bases and the J gene end by 5 bases; junction bases not matched to a gene: 4. The CDR3 is 14 residues long. CDR3 loop: CASSNRDRDNEQFF. The CDR3 DNA reads as TGTGCCAGCAGTAACCGGGACAGGGACAATGAGCAGTTCTTC.

This clonotype was detected only once. V usage is TRBV11-2 and J usage is TRBJ2-1; TRBD2 matches at 8 bases. Germline values: CDR1 SGHAT, CDR2 FQNNGV. This CDR3 comprises 13 residues. V lost 11 bases, J lost 3 bases, and 6 bases stayed unmatched. CDR3 coding DNA: TGTGCCGGAAGCGGGAGCGTCTACAATGAGCAGTTCTTC. This encodes CAGSGSVYNEQFF.